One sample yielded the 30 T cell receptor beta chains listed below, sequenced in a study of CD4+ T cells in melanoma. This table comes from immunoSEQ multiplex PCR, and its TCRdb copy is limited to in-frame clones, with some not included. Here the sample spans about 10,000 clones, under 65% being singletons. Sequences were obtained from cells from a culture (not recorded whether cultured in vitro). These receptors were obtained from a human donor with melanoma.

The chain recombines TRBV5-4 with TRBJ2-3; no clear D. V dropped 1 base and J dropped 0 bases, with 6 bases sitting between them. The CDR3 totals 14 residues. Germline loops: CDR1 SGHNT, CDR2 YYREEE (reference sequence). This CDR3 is CASSLSSSTDTQYF. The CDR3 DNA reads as TGTGCCAGCAGCTTGTCAAGTAGCACAGATACGCAGTATTTT.

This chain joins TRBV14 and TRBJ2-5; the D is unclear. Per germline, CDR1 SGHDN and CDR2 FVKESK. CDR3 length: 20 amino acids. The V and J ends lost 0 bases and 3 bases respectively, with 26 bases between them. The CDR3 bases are TGTGCCAGCAGCCAAGAAATTGTTAAAAAGTCGGCAGGACGAGAAGAGACCCAGTACTTC. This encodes CASSQEIVKKSAGREETQYF.

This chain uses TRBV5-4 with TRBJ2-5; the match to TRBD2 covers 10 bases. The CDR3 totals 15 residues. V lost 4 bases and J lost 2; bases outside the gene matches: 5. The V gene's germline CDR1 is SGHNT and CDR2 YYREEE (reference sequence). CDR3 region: CASSNLAGEQETQYF. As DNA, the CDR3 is TGTGCCAGCAGCAATCTAGCGGGGGAGCAAGAGACCCAGTACTTC. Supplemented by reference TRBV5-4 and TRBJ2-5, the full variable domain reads ETGVTQSPTHLIKTRGQQVTLRCSSQSGHNTVSWYQQALGQGPQFIFQYYREEENGRGNFPPRFSGLQFPNYSSELNVNALELDDSALYLCASSNLAGEQETQYFGPGTRLLVL.

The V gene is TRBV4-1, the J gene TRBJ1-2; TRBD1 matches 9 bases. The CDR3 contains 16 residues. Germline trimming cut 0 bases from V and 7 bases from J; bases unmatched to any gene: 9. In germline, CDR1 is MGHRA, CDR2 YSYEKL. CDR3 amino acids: CASSQDQIRDRVGYTF. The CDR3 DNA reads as TGCGCCAGCAGCCAAGATCAGATCCGGGACAGGGTTGGCTACACCTTC.

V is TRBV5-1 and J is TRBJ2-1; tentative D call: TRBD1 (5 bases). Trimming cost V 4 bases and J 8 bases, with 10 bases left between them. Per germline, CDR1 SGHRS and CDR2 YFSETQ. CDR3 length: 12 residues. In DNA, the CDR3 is TGCGCCAGCAGCAGTAGGGGCGATGAGCAGTTCTTC. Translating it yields CASSSRGDEQFF.

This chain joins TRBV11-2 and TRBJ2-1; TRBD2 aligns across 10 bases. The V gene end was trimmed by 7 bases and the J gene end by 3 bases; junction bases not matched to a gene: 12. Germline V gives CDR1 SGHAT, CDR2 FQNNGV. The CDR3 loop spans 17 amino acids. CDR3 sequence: CASIQSFSGGRYNEQFF. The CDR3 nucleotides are TGTGCCAGCATTCAGTCTTTTAGCGGGGGGCGCTACAATGAGCAGTTCTTC.

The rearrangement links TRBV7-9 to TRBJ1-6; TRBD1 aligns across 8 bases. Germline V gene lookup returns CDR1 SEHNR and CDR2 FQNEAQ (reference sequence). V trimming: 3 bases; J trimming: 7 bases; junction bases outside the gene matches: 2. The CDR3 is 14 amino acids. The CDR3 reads CASSLGDRNSPLHF. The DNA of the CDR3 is TGTGCCAGCAGCTTGGGGGACAGGAATTCACCCCTCCACTTT. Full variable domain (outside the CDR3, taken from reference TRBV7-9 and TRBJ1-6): DTGVSQNPRHKITKRGQNVTFRCDPISEHNRLYWYRQTLGQGPEFLTYFQNEAQLEKSRLLSDRFSAERPKGSFSTLEIQRTEQGDSAMYLCASSLGDRNSPLHFGNGTRLTVT.

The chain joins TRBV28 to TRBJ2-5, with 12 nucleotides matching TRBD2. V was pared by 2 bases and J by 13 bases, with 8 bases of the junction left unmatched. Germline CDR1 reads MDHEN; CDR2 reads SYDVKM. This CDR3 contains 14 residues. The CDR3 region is CASSLGTSGLAGYF. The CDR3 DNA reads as TGTGCCAGCAGTTTAGGGACTAGCGGGCTTGCCGGGTACTTC.

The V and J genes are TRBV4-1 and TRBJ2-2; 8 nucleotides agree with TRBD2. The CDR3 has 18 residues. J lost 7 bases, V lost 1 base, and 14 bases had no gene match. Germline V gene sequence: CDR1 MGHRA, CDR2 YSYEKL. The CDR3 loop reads CASSQVPLLRGVGGELFF. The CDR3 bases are TGCGCCAGCAGCCAAGTTCCCCTCCTGCGGGGGGTTGGCGGGGAGCTGTTTTTT.

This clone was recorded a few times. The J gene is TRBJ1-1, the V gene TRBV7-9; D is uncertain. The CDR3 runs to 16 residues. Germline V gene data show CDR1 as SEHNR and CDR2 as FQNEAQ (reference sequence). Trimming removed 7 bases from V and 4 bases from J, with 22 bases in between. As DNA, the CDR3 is TGTGCCAGCACCGTAACTTTCGGTGTTTCTGGCACTGAAGCTTTCTTT. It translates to CASTVTFGVSGTEAFF.

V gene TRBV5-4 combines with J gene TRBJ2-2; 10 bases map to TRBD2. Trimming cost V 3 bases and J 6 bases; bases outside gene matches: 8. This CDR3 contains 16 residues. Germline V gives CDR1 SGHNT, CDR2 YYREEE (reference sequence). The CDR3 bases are TGTGCCAGCAGCTGGGCAGGAGCGGGGGGGCCCGGGGAGCTGTTTTTT. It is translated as CASSWAGAGGPGELFF.

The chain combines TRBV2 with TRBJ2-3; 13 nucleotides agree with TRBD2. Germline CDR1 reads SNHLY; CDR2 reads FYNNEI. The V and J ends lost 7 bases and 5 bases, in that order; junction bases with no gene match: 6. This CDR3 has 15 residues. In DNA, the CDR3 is TGTGCCAGCAAGACTAGCGGGGGGCTAAGAGATACGCAGTATTTT. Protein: CASKTSGGLRDTQYF.

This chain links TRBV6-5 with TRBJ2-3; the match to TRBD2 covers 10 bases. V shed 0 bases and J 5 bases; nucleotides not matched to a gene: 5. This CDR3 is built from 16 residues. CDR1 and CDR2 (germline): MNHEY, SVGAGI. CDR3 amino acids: CASSYSKGTSVDTQYF. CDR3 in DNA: TGTGCCAGCAGTTACTCGAAGGGGACTAGCGTAGATACGCAGTATTTT.

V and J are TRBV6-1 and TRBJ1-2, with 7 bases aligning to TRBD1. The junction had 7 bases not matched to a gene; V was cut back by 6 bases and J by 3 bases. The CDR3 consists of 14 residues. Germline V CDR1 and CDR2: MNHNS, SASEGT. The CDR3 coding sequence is TGTGCCAGCAGGGACCACAGGGGTGACTATGGCTACACCTTC. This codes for CASRDHRGDYGYTF.

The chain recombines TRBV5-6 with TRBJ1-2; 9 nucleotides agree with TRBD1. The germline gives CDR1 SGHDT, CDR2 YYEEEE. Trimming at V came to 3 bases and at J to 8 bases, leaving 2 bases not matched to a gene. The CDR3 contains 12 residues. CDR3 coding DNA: TGTGCCAGCAGCTGGACAGGGGCCGGCTACACCTTC. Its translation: CASSWTGAGYTF.

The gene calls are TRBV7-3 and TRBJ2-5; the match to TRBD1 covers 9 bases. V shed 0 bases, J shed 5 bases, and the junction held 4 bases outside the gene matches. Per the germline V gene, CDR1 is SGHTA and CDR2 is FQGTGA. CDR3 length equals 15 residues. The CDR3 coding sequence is TGTGCCAGCAGCTTAACGGGACAGGGTGGGGAGACCCAGTACTTC. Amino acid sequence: CASSLTGQGGETQYF.

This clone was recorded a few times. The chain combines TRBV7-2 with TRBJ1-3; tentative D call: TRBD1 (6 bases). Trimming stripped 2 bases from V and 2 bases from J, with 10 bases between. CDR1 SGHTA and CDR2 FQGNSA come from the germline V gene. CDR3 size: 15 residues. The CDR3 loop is CASSLSWDTGNTIYF. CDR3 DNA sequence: TGTGCCAGCAGCTTATCTTGGGACACTGGAAACACCATATATTTT.

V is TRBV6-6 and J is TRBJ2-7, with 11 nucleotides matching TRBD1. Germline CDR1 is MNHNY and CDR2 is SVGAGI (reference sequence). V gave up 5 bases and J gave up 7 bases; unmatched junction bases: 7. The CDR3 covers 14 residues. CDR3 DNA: TGTGCCAGCAGTGGGGGGACAGGGGGGTTGGAGCAGTACTTC. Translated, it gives CASSGGTGGLEQYF.

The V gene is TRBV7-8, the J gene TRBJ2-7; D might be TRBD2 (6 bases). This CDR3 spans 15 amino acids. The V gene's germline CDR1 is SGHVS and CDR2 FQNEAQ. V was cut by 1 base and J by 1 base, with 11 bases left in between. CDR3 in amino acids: CASSLGHSGSYEQYF. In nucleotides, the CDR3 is TGTGCCAGCAGCTTAGGCCATAGCGGTTCCTACGAGCAGTACTTC. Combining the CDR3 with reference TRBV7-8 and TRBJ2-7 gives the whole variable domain GAGVSQSPRYKVAKRGQDVALRCDPISGHVSLFWYQQALGQGPEFLTYFQNEAQLDKSGLPSDRFFAERPEGSVSTLKIQRTQQEDSAVYLCASSLGHSGSYEQYFGPGTRLTVT.

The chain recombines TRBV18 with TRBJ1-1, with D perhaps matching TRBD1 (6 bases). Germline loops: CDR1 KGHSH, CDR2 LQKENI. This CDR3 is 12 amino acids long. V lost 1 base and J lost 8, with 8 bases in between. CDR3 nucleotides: TGTGCCAGCTCACCACAACAGGGAGAAGCTTTCTTT. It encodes CASSPQQGEAFF. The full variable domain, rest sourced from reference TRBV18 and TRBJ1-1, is NAGVMQNPRHLVRRRGQEARLRCSPMKGHSHVYWYRQLPEEGLKFMVYLQKENIIDESGMPKERFSAEFPKEGPSILRIQQVVRGDSAAYFCASSPQQGEAFFGQGTRLTVV.

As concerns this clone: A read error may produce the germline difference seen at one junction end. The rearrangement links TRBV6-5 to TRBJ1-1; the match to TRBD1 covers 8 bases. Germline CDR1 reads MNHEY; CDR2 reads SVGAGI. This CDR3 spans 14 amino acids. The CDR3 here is CASSRQGSGTEAFF. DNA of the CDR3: TGCGCCAGCAGTAGACAGGGGAGTGGCACTGAAGCTTTCTTT.

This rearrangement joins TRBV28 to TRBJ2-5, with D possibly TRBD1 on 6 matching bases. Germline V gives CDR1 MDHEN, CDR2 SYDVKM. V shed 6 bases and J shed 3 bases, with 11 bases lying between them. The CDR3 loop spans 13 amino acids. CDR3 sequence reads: CASRPQGKETQYF. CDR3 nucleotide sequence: TGTGCCAGCAGACCACAGGGTAAAGAGACCCAGTACTTC. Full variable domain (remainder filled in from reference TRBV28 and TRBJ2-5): DVKVTQSSRYLVKRTGEKVFLECVQDMDHENMFWYRQDPGLGLRLIYFSYDVKMKEKGDIPEGYSVSREKKERFSLILESASTNQTSMYLCASRPQGKETQYFGPGTRLLVL.

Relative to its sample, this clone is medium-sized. DNA of the CDR3: TGTGCCAGCAGTGAAAACCTTAGGGGAGGAACTGAAGCTTTCTTT. Its protein is CASSENLRGGTEAFF. V is TRBV6-1 and J is TRBJ1-1; a weak D match, TRBD1 (5 bases). This CDR3 contains 15 residues. V shed 2 bases and J shed 5 bases, with 15 bases lying between them. Germline CDR1 MNHNS, CDR2 SASEGT.

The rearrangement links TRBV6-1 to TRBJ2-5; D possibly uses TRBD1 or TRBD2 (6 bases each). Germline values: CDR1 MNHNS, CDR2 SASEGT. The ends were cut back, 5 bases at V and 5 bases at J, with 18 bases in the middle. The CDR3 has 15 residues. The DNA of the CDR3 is TGTGCCAGCAGTCCTGGTGTTGGGGGGCGGGAGACCCAGTACTTC. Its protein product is CASSPGVGGRETQYF.

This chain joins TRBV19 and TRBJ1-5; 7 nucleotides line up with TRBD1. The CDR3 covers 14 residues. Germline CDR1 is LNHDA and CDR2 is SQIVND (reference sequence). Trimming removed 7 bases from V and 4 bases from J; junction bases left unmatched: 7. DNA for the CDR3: TGTGCCAGTACCCTCAGGGGGGCGAATCAGCCCCAGCATTTT. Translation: CASTLRGANQPQHF.

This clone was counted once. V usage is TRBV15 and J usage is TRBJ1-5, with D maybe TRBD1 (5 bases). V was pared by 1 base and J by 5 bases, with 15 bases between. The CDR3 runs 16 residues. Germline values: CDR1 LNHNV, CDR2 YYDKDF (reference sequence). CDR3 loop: CATSRAEGYGDQPQHF. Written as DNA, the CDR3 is TGTGCCACCAGCAGAGCGGAGGGGTACGGGGATCAGCCCCAGCATTTT.

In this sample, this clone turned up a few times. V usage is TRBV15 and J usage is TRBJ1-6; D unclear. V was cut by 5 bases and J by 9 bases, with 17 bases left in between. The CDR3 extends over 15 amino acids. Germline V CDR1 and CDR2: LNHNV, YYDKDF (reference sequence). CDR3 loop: CATSLPWALGSPLHF. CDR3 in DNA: TGTGCCACCAGCTTACCCTGGGCGTTAGGTTCACCCCTCCACTTT.

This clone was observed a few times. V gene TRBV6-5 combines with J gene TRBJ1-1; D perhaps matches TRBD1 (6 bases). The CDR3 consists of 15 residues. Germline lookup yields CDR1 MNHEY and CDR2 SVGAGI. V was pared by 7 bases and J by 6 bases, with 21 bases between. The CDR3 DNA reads TGTGCCAGCACCCCAATGCCGACAGGAGTTGCTGAAGCTTTCTTT. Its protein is CASTPMPTGVAEAFF.

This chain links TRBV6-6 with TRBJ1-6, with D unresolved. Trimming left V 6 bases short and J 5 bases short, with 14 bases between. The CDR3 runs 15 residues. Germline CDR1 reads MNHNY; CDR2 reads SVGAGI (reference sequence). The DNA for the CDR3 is TGTGCCAGCAGAGGAAAGGACCGAGATAATTCACCCCTCCACTTT. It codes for CASRGKDRDNSPLHF.

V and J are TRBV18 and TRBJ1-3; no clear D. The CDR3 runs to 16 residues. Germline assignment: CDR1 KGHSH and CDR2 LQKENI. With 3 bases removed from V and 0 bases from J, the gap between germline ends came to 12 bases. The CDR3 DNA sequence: TGTGCCAGCTCACCCACCCCGCCGGGCTCTGGAAACACCATATATTTT. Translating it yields CASSPTPPGSGNTIYF.